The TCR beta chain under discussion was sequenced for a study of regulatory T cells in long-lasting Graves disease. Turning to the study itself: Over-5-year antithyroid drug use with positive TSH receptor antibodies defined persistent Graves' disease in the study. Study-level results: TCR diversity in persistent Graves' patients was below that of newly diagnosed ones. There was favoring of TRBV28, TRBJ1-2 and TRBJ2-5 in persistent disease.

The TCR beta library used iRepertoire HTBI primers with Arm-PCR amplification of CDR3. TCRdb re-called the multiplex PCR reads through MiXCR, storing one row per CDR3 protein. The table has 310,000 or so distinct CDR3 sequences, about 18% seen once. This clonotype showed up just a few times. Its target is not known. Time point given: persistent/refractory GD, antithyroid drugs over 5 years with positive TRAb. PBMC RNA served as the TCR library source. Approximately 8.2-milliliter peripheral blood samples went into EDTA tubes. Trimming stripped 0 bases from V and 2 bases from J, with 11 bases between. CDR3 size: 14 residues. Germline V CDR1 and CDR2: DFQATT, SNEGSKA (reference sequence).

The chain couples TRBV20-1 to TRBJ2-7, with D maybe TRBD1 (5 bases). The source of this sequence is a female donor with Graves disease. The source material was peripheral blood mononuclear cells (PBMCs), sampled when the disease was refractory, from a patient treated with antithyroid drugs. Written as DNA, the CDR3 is TGCAGTGCTAGAGATTTACAGGATCCCTACGAGCAGTACTTC. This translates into CSARDLQDPYEQYF.